This T cell receptor (beta chain) was recorded in a study of T cells in women clearing cervical HPV infection. Repertoires were generated with immunoSEQ multiplex PCR, while TCRdb's copy carries only in-frame clones and drops some. This sample contains about 23,000 clones. The sample taken for sequencing was blood buffy coat. The sequence was collected from a woman between 18 and 69 years old with a cervical HPV16 infection that either progressed to CIN3+ or cleared (not recorded which).

Partial CDR3 DNA: TGCGCCAGCAGCTTAAGCTTAGAAATTAATGGC. Protein: CASSLSLEING. The full CDR3 is CASSLSLEINGYTF. This sequence joins TRBV5-1 and TRBJ1-2; D gene ambiguous. The read ends 3 residues before the CDR3 terminus; that terminus is restored from the germline J gene. The CDR3 has 14 residues. Trimming took 2 bases from V and 6 from J, leaving 14 bases between them. Germline values: CDR1 SGHRS, CDR2 YFSETQ.